Presented here are 29 T cell receptor beta chains from one specimen sequenced in a study of cytomegalovirus exposure and HLA in healthy donors. Produced via immunoSEQ multiplex PCR; TCRdb's table is partial and in-frame only. The sample shows under 300,000 clones, 90% of them seen only once. The sequenced sample was PBMCs. The receptor set was obtained from a woman younger than 30 in good health and CMV-seronegative.

The V and J genes are TRBV5-8 and TRBJ1-5; 11 nucleotides match TRBD1. The V gene's germline CDR1 is SGHTS and CDR2 YDEGEE. The CDR3 runs to 15 residues. J was trimmed by 11 bases and V by 4 bases; bases with no gene match: 11. CDR3 in amino acids: CASSPGQGGKEAQHF. DNA of the CDR3: TGTGCCAGCAGCCCGGGACAGGGGGGAAAGGAGGCCCAGCATTTT.

CDR3 sequence: CASSSLFEPAQGAAGELFF. The CDR3 coding sequence is TGTGCCAGCAGCTCTCTCTTCGAGCCGGCGCAGGGGGCGGCCGGGGAGCTGTTTTTT. The rearrangement uses TRBV5-6 and TRBJ2-2, with 8 bases identical to TRBD1. With V trimmed by 3 bases and J by 6 bases, 19 bases remained unmatched. The CDR3 sequence is 19 residues long. Germline lookup yields CDR1 SGHDT and CDR2 YYEEEE.

This chain joins TRBV6-6 and TRBJ1-1, with 7 positions matching TRBD1. The CDR3 contains 11 residues. J lost 4 bases, V lost 10 bases, and 3 bases had no gene match. CDR1 MNHNY and CDR2 SVGAGI come from the germline V gene (reference sequence). CDR3 nucleotide sequence: TGTGCCACAACAGGGGTCACTGAAGCTTTCTTT. Its translation: CATTGVTEAFF.

This CDR3 is CASSQDRRSGNTIYF. The CDR3 DNA is TGTGCCAGCTCACAAGATCGGAGGTCTGGAAACACCATATATTTT. J is TRBJ1-3 and V is TRBV18; D call uncertain. The CDR3 has 15 residues. Germline CDR1 is KGHSH and CDR2 is LQKENI. V shed 4 bases and J shed 1 base, with 11 bases lying between them.

The rearrangement uses TRBV10-3 and TRBJ1-1; D not resolved. There are 14 residues in the CDR3. Germline V gene sequence: CDR1 ENHRY, CDR2 SYGVKD. V was trimmed by 5 bases and J by 1 base, leaving 11 bases between them. CDR3: CAISPLTRNTEAFF. DNA of the CDR3: TGTGCCATCAGTCCCCTAACTCGGAACACTGAAGCTTTCTTT.

V is TRBV5-4 and J is TRBJ2-1, with 7 nucleotides matching TRBD1. The V segment lost 4 bases and the J segment 12 bases; nucleotides outside the gene matches: 7. The CDR3 has 12 amino acids. The germline gives CDR1 SGHNT, CDR2 YYREEE (reference sequence). CDR3 sequence reads: CASSAGQERQFF. CDR3 nucleotides: TGTGCCAGCAGCGCTGGACAGGAGAGGCAGTTCTTC.

This sequence joins TRBV7-8 and TRBJ1-5, with D possibly matching TRBD1 (6 bases). The CDR3 totals 16 residues. Trimming took off 5 bases at V and 4 bases at J, with 18 bases between the two ends. Germline V gives CDR1 SGHVS, CDR2 FQNEAQ. The CDR3 nucleotides read TGTGCCAGCAGCGTTAGAATGGGGGCGGTGAATCAGCCCCAGCATTTT. This translates into CASSVRMGAVNQPQHF.

The chain combines TRBV10-3 with TRBJ1-1; unclear D gene. Trimming removed 7 bases at V and 1 base at J, with 10 bases between. CDR3 length equals 13 residues. CDR1 ENHRY and CDR2 SYGVKD come from the germline V gene. Here the CDR3 DNA reads TGTGCCATCACCCGAACAGAGAACACTGAAGCTTTCTTT. As protein: CAITRTENTEAFF.

Written as DNA, the CDR3 is TGTGCCAGCAGCCAGAGGACTAGCGGGGGGGACGCACGGGGAGATACGCAGTATTTT. Translated: CASSQRTSGGDARGDTQYF. The chain uses TRBV5-7 and TRBJ2-3; 15 nucleotides line up with TRBD2. Being an ORF, TRBV5-7 has a function that is uncertain. After removal of 4 bases from V and 5 bases from J, the junction contained 14 bases not matched to a gene. The CDR3 totals 19 residues.

To note about this clone: Compared with germline, one end of the junction differs, possibly owing to a read error. The chain uses TRBV2 and TRBJ1-2; 7 bases align to TRBD1. This CDR3 has 11 residues. Germline V gene lookup returns CDR1 SNHLY and CDR2 FYNNEI. CDR3 DNA sequence: TGTGCCGGCAGTACCGACAGGGTAGGCACCTTC. Translated: CAGSTDRVGTF.

The gene calls are TRBV28 and TRBJ1-2, with D unresolved. The germline gives CDR1 MDHEN, CDR2 SYDVKM. V was pared by 4 bases and J by 8 bases, with 29 bases between. The CDR3 extends over 18 amino acids. The CDR3 DNA sequence: TGTGCCAGCAGTTCATCCGGCCCCTTGGAGATGAACTATGGCGGCTACACCTTC. Protein: CASSSSGPLEMNYGGYTF.

The sample holds a few counts of this clone. J is TRBJ1-6 and V is TRBV18; 9 nucleotides line up with TRBD1. The length of the CDR3 is 15 residues. Germline CDR1 reads KGHSH; CDR2 reads LQKENI. V shed 4 bases, J shed 7 bases, and the junction held 5 bases outside the gene matches. Here the CDR3 reads CASSQAGTGNSPLHF. The CDR3 region has the DNA TGTGCCAGCTCACAAGCCGGGACAGGGAATTCACCCCTCCACTTT.

V and J are TRBV7-2 and TRBJ2-5, with TRBD2 as a possible D gene (6 bases). The CDR3 has 14 amino acids. V shed 4 bases and J shed 3 bases, with 12 bases lying between them. Germline V gene sequence: CDR1 SGHTA, CDR2 FQGNSA. CDR3 in DNA: TGTGCCAGCAGCTCACGAGGCGGGGAAGAGACCCAGTACTTC. This sequence encodes CASSSRGGEETQYF. The entire variable domain, with the rest obtained from reference TRBV7-2 and TRBJ2-5, is as follows: GAGVSQSPSNKVTEKGKDVELRCDPISGHTALYWYRQSLGQGLEFLIYFQGNSAPDKSGLPSDRFSAERTGGSVSTLTIQRTQQEDSAVYLCASSSRGGEETQYFGPGTRLLVL.

V and J are TRBV29-1 and TRBJ1-4; 9 nucleotides align to TRBD1. The ends lost 0 bases at V and 3 bases at J; junction bases unmatched: 5. Germline CDR1 SQVTM, CDR2 ANQGSEA. The CDR3 has 16 residues. The CDR3 loop is CSVEDVTGGANEKLFF. CDR3 sequence (DNA): TGCAGCGTTGAAGATGTGACAGGGGGAGCTAATGAAAAACTGTTTTTT.

The chain has TRBV7-2 and TRBJ2-1; 8 nucleotides agree with TRBD1. This CDR3 is built from 12 residues. The V and J ends lost 4 bases and 11 bases, in that order; junction bases with no gene match: 4. Per the germline V gene, CDR1 is SGHTA and CDR2 is FQGNSA. As DNA, the CDR3 is TGTGCCAGCAGCTCTCGGACAGGGCAGCAGTTCTTC. It specifies CASSSRTGQQFF.

The chain links TRBV4-1 to TRBJ1-1; D is uncertain. The V end was cut by 4 bases, the J end by 2 bases, with 8 bases between. This CDR3 is built from 13 residues. Germline values: CDR1 MGHRA, CDR2 YSYEKL. The CDR3 DNA follows: TGCGCCAGCAGCCGAGATCCTAACACTGAAGCTTTCTTT. It encodes CASSRDPNTEAFF.

The chain employs TRBV28 and TRBJ2-7; possibly TRBD1 for D (5 bases). CDR3 length: 18 amino acids. Germline CDR1 and CDR2: MDHEN and SYDVKM. V was clipped by 3 bases and J by 4 bases, with 25 bases between them. CDR3 in DNA: TGTGCCAGCAGTTTGAGTAAGGCAGGGAAAGGGGCCTTATACGAGCAGTACTTC. As protein: CASSLSKAGKGALYEQYF.

This chain connects TRBV6-5 to TRBJ1-6, with TRBD1 matching 7 bases. There are 15 residues in the CDR3. Per the germline V gene, CDR1 is MNHEY and CDR2 is SVGAGI. Trimming took 7 bases from V and 8 from J; bases not matched to a gene: 11. The CDR3 nucleotides are TGTGCCAGCACCCTAACAACAGGGGCGGATTCACCCCTCCACTTT. Translating gives CASTLTTGADSPLHF.

The chain carries TRBV9 and TRBJ2-2, with 7 bases matching TRBD1. With 1 base clipped from V and 9 bases from J, the junction kept 12 bases outside the gene matches. CDR1 is SGDLS and CDR2 is YYNGEE in the germline V gene. The CDR3 loop spans 16 amino acids. DNA of the CDR3: TGTGCCAGCAGCGTAATCGGGGAAGGGGGCATGCGGGAGCTGTTTTTT. This translates into CASSVIGEGGMRELFF.

The gene calls are TRBV5-1 and TRBJ1-4; 9 nucleotides match TRBD1. The CDR3 has 15 amino acids. With 0 bases clipped from V and 7 bases from J, the junction kept 4 bases outside the gene matches. Looked up from germline, CDR1 is SGHRS and CDR2 is YFSETQ. CDR3 sequence reads: CASSLAGTGSEKLFF. The CDR3, as DNA: TGCGCCAGCAGCTTGGCCGGGACAGGGTCTGAAAAACTGTTTTTT.

This rearrangement joins TRBV27 to TRBJ2-1; TRBD1 might be the D (5 bases). Germline V gives CDR1 MNHEY, CDR2 SMNVEV (reference sequence). This CDR3 is built from 16 residues. Trimming removed 3 bases at V and 0 bases at J, with 12 bases between. As DNA, the CDR3 is TGTGCCAGCAGTTTGACAGTGACGACCTCCTACAATGAGCAGTTCTTC. This codes for CASSLTVTTSYNEQFF.

V usage is TRBV10-2 and J usage is TRBJ1-5, with a possible D match to TRBD1 (6 bases). Trimming shortened V by 6 bases and J by 0 bases, and 12 bases separated the two germline ends. The CDR3 sequence is 15 residues long. Germline loops: CDR1 WSHSY, CDR2 SAAADI. This chain's CDR3 is CASRDSLSSNQPQHF. CDR3 nucleotides: TGCGCCAGCAGGGACAGTCTCTCTAGCAATCAGCCCCAGCATTTT.

The chain uses TRBV27 and TRBJ2-1; TRBD2 matches 13 bases. The CDR3 length is 16 residues. The ends lost 2 bases at V and 6 bases at J; junction bases unmatched: 4. The germline V gene has CDR1 MNHEY and CDR2 SMNVEV (reference sequence). The CDR3 DNA is TGTGCCAGCAGTTTACTACTAGCGGGGGGGGGCAATGAGCAGTTCTTC. Its protein is CASSLLLAGGGNEQFF.

This chain uses TRBV28 with TRBJ2-5, with 7 bases fitting TRBD1. With 5 bases clipped from V and 3 bases from J, the junction kept 12 bases outside the gene matches. The CDR3 consists of 16 residues. CDR1 and CDR2 (germline): MDHEN, SYDVKM. CDR3 nucleotide sequence: TGTGCCAGCAGTCAACAACTCGGGACAGCCAAAGAGACCCAGTACTTC. Translating it yields CASSQQLGTAKETQYF.

The rearrangement joins TRBV7-3 to TRBJ2-1; 12 nucleotides align to TRBD2. V dropped 5 bases and J dropped 1; count of bases not matched to a gene: 3. CDR1 SGHTA and CDR2 FQGTGA come from the germline V gene. This CDR3 has 16 amino acids. CDR3 loop: CASSRLAGASYNEQFF. In DNA form, the CDR3 reads TGTGCCAGCAGCCGACTAGCGGGGGCGTCCTACAATGAGCAGTTCTTC.

The chain recombines TRBV28 with TRBJ2-3; a weak D match, TRBD1 (5 bases). Trimming stripped 3 bases from V and 2 bases from J, with 12 bases between. The CDR3 length is 15 residues. Germline-derived CDR1 and CDR2 are MDHEN and SYDVKM. The CDR3 DNA reads TGTGCCAGCAGTTTCCCCCGGACACTCACAGATACGCAGTATTTT. Its protein is CASSFPRTLTDTQYF.

The chain links TRBV28 to TRBJ1-1, with D perhaps matching TRBD1 (5 bases). Germline V gene data show CDR1 as MDHEN and CDR2 as SYDVKM. CDR3 length: 15 residues. V lost 6 bases, J lost 3 bases, and 17 bases lay in between. In DNA, the CDR3 is TGTGCCAGCAGCCCGGATGGGGCGCGGTACACTGAAGCTTTCTTT. Its translation: CASSPDGARYTEAFF.

This sequence joins TRBV7-9 and TRBJ2-2, with a tentative D call TRBD2 (5 bases). The CDR3 loop spans 17 amino acids. V dropped 5 bases and J dropped 0 bases, with 16 bases sitting between them. Looked up from germline, CDR1 is SEHNR and CDR2 is FQNEAQ (reference sequence). CDR3 amino acids: CASSRNPGITNTGELFF. Written as DNA, the CDR3 is TGTGCCAGCAGCCGTAATCCCGGGATCACGAACACCGGGGAGCTGTTTTTT.

The rearrangement joins TRBV28 to TRBJ1-6; TRBD1 might be the D (6 bases). The CDR3 has 15 amino acids. Germline V gene lookup returns CDR1 MDHEN and CDR2 SYDVKM. V lost 6 bases, J lost 4 bases, and 13 bases lay in between. This CDR3 reads CASSPDSLYNSPLHF. The CDR3 bases are TGTGCCAGCAGCCCGGACAGTCTTTATAATTCACCCCTCCACTTT.